This TCR beta chain was observed in a study of regulatory T cells in long-lasting Graves disease. V was pared by 6 bases and J by 1 base, with 9 bases between. Germline V gene sequence: CDR1 LNHDA, CDR2 SQIVND (reference sequence). The CDR3 covers 14 residues. Described time point: newly diagnosed GD, antithyroid drugs for less than 3 months. Extracted RNA from PBMCs served as the source of the TCR library. Assembly of TCR beta libraries relied on iRepertoire HTBI primers together with Arm-PCR of CDR3 regions. TCRdb reprocessed the multiplex PCR reads with MiXCR, giving one entry per CDR3 protein. The data show 550,000 to 650,000 distinct CDR3 sequences, with 15% to 20% seen just once and 12% held by the top ten. The sample was also reused in another study, on T cells in Graves' hyperthyroidism and ophthalmopathy.

V is TRBV19 and J is TRBJ2-2; D call uncertain. The source is a man aged 18 to 29 with Graves disease. The specimen was peripheral blood mononuclear cells (PBMCs), collected at new diagnosis, from a patient treated with antithyroid drugs. Here the CDR3 reads CASSIPGNTGELFF. As DNA, the CDR3 is TGTGCCAGTAGCATCCCAGGGAACACCGGGGAGCTGTTTTTT.